The sample holds many counts of the clone carrying this T cell receptor (beta chain). Its antigen is currently unknown. The sample is drawn from a study of T cells in Graves' hyperthyroidism and ophthalmopathy. Amplification of TCR beta CDR3 regions used RNA as the template. The HTBI primer set was used in a first-round RT-PCR of the TCR CDR3. One entry per CDR3 protein, called by TCRdb with MiXCR from the multiplex PCR reads. The sample has about 350,000 distinct CDR3 sequences, approximately 15% seen once. Whole-study findings and limits: Expanded thyroid clonotypes (above 0.001) were mostly also found in blood.

CDR3 length: 15 amino acids. V was clipped by 0 bases and J by 3 bases; unmatched bases: 5. Per the germline V gene, CDR1 is SGHAT and CDR2 is FQNNGV. The sample consisted of blood. The chain recombines TRBV11-2 with TRBJ2-7; 7 nucleotides align to TRBD2. This sequence was found in a young woman with Graves' hyperthyroidism. DNA of the CDR3: TGTGCCAGCAGCTTAGATCTAGCGGAAAACTACGAGCAGTACTTC. Amino acids: CASSLDLAENYEQYF.